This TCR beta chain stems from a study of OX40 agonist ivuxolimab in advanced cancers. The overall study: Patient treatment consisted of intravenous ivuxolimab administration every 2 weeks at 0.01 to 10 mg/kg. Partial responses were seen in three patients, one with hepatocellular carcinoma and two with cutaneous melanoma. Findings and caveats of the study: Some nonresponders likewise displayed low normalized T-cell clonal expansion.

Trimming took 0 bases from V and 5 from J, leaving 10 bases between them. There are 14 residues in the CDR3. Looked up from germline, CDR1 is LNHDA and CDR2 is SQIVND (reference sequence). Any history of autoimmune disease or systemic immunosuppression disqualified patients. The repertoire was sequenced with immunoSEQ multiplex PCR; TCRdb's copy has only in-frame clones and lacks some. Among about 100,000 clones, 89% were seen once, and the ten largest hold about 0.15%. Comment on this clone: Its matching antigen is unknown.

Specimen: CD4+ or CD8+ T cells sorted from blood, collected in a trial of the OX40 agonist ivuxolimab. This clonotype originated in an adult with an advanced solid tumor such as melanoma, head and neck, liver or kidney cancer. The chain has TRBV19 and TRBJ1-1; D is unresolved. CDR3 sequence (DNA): TGTGCCAGTAGTATAGACCCAGGAACAACTGAAGCTTTCTTT. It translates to CASSIDPGTTEAFF.